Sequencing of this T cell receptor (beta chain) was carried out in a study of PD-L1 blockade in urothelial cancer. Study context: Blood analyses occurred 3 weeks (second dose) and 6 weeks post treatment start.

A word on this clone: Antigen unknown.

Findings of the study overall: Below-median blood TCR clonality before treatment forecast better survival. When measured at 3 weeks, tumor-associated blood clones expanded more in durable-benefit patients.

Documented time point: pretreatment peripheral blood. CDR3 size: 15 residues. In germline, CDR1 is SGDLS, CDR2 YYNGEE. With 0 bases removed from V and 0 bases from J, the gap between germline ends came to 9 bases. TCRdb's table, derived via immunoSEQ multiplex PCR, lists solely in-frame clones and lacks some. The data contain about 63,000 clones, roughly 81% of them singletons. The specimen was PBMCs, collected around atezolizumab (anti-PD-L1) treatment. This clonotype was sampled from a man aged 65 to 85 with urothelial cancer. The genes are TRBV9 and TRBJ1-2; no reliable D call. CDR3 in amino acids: CASSVGNSPNYGYTF. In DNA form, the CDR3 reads TGTGCCAGCAGCGTAGGTAACAGCCCTAACTATGGCTACACCTTC.